This T cell receptor beta chain was obtained from a study of blood T cell repertoires in COVID-19. Study context: T cells, B-cell-depleted T cells, or PBMCs provided the cDNA or gDNA that served as material.

As originally analysed: The authors estimated nucleated cell counts from reference gene primer amplification. Sequenced by immunoSEQ multiplex PCR; TCRdb stores in-frame clones only, minus some. The D gene and trimming were derived from the DNA, and the V and J assignments and clone size from that table. The sample has about 63,000 clones; about three quarters are singletons. CDR1 SQVTM and CDR2 ANQGSEA come from the germline V gene. Trimming took off 7 bases at V and 7 bases at J, with 13 bases between the two ends. The CDR3 is 11 amino acids. What was sequenced was peripheral blood. The rearrangement joins TRBV29-1 to TRBJ1-2, with D perhaps matching TRBD1 (5 bases). The receptor comes from a woman over 75 with acute or convalescent COVID-19. The DNA of the CDR3 is TGCAGCGCCCTTACAGGTCCTGGCTACACCTTC. Its protein product is CSALTGPGYTF.